Listed here are 28 T cell receptor beta chains from one sample, sequenced in a study of T cell repertoires in cytomegalovirus infection. One entry per CDR3 protein, called by TCRdb with MiXCR from the reads. Seen here are about 740,000 distinct CDR3 sequences, around 35% observed once, and the top ten hold about 20%. Antigens of these TCRs are unknown. Sequences were derived from cultured PBMCs, sampled from culture after CMV antigen stimulation. The receptors come from a human donor in good health (CMV status not recorded). Some clones in this sample may be carry-over from other donors' samples.

The genes are TRBV4-1 and TRBJ1-2, with a weak D call TRBD1 (5 bases). The germline V and J ends were trimmed by 4 bases and 5 bases, with 17 bases remaining between them. The CDR3 is 15 amino acids. The germline gives CDR1 MGHRA, CDR2 YSYEKL. The CDR3 sequence: CASSPGPSVVYGYTF. DNA of the CDR3: TGCGCCAGCAGCCCAGGGCCCTCCGTCGTTTATGGCTACACCTTC.

This clonotype was detected a few times. V and J are TRBV7-2 and TRBJ2-1; possibly TRBD1 or TRBD2 for D (5 bases each). CDR1 SGHTA and CDR2 FQGNSA come from the germline V gene. Trimming left V 1 base short and J 13 bases short, with 14 bases between. This CDR3 contains 13 residues. The CDR3 DNA is TGTGCCAGCAGCTTAGGAGGGACGACGAACCAGTTCTTC. It codes for CASSLGGTTNQFF.

This clonotype was counted at least ten times. This chain links TRBV7-2 with TRBJ1-2; 8 bases map to TRBD1. The V and J ends lost 5 bases and 5 bases, in that order; junction bases with no gene match: 10. Germline V CDR1 and CDR2: SGHTA, FQGNSA. The CDR3 consists of 15 residues. Here the CDR3 reads CASSARDRPGYGYTF. In nucleotides, the CDR3 is TGTGCCAGCAGCGCCCGGGACAGGCCCGGGTATGGCTACACCTTC.

The rearrangement links TRBV6-5 to TRBJ2-1; a weak D match, TRBD1 (5 bases). V shed 6 bases and J shed 2 bases, with 14 bases lying between them. CDR1 and CDR2 from the germline V gene are MNHEY and SVGAGI. The CDR3 runs 15 residues. CDR3 amino acids: CASRDNLGAYNEQFF. As DNA, the CDR3 is TGTGCCAGCAGGGACAACCTAGGGGCCTACAATGAGCAGTTCTTC.

This chain uses TRBV6-2 or TRBV6-3 with TRBJ1-5; no clear D gene. CDR3 length: 15 amino acids. V was pared by 0 bases and J by 7 bases, with 13 bases between. Per germline, CDR1 MNHEY and CDR2 SVGEGT. CDR3 DNA sequence: TGTGCCAGCAGTTACTCGTTCGAATCGGGACAGCCCCAGCATTTT. It is translated as CASSYSFESGQPQHF.

This chain joins TRBV7-8 and TRBJ2-1; 8 bases agree with TRBD2. The CDR3 covers 15 residues. CDR1 and CDR2 from the germline V gene are SGHVS and FQNEAQ. Trimming took 5 bases from V and 4 from J; bases not matched to a gene: 7. CDR3 sequence: CASSPGTRGYNEQFF. The DNA of the CDR3 is TGTGCCAGCAGCCCCGGGACTAGGGGGTACAATGAGCAGTTCTTC. Variable domain in full (rest from reference TRBV7-8 and TRBJ2-1): GAGVSQSPRYKVAKRGQDVALRCDPISGHVSLFWYQQALGQGPEFLTYFQNEAQLDKSGLPSDRFFAERPEGSVSTLKIQRTQQEDSAVYLCASSPGTRGYNEQFFGPGTRLTVL.

The rearrangement joins TRBV4-3 to TRBJ2-2, with 10 bases lining up with TRBD1. Germline assignment: CDR1 LGHNA and CDR2 YSLEER. Trimming cost V 1 base and J 3 bases; bases outside gene matches: 8. The CDR3 contains 18 residues. DNA for the CDR3: TGCGCCAGCAGCCAAGCTTTTACCGGGACAGGGGACACCGGGGAGCTGTTTTTT. Amino acids: CASSQAFTGTGDTGELFF.

This clonotype was counted ten times or more. This chain uses TRBV7-2 with TRBJ2-5; TRBD2 agrees at 7 bases. CDR1 is SGHTA and CDR2 is FQGNSA in the germline V gene. The CDR3 consists of 14 residues. Trimming removed 2 bases from V and 4 bases from J; junction bases left unmatched: 4. The CDR3 reads CASSLNGRRETQYF. Written as DNA, the CDR3 is TGTGCCAGCAGCTTAAACGGGAGGCGAGAGACCCAGTACTTC.

The sample holds a few counts of this clonotype. V usage is TRBV5-1 and J usage is TRBJ1-3; unclear D gene. The CDR3 has 13 amino acids. Per the germline V gene, CDR1 is SGHRS and CDR2 is YFSETQ. The V gene lost 6 bases and the J gene lost 0 bases, with 7 bases spanning the gap. The CDR3 loop reads CASKESSGNTIYF. CDR3 coding DNA: TGCGCCAGCAAGGAGAGCTCTGGAAACACCATATATTTT.

The chain couples TRBV12-3 or TRBV12-4 to TRBJ1-4; D not resolved. Trimming cost V 6 bases and J 6 bases, with 5 bases left between them. The CDR3 is made up of 11 amino acids. The CDR3 sequence is CASREYEKLFF. CDR3 bases: TGTGCCAGCAGGGAGTATGAAAAACTGTTTTTT.

The rearrangement joins TRBV20-1 to TRBJ2-3; no clear D. The CDR3 runs 12 residues. Germline V gives CDR1 DFQATT, CDR2 SNEGSKA (reference sequence). The DNA for the CDR3 is TGCAGGGCCGGTGATGGCACAGATACGCAGTATTTT. As protein: CRAGDGTDTQYF.

V gene TRBV7-9 combines with J gene TRBJ2-3; D unclear. V lost 11 bases and J lost 3, with 15 bases in between. CDR3 length: 13 residues. Germline loops: CDR1 SEHNR, CDR2 FQNEAQ (reference sequence). DNA for the CDR3: TGTGCCGTAAGCTCCCTAACGACAGATACGCAGTATTTT. Amino acids: CAVSSLTTDTQYF.

This clonotype has a handful of counts. The CDR3 DNA reads as TGTGCCAGCAGAAAACAGGGGAATCAGCCCCAGCATTTT. The encoded protein is CASRKQGNQPQHF. This chain links TRBV6-5 with TRBJ1-5, with TRBD1 matching over 7 bases. The length of the CDR3 is 13 residues. V lost 6 bases to trimming and J lost 4 bases; unmatched junction nucleotides: 3. The germline V gene encodes CDR1 MNHEY and CDR2 SVGAGI.

The chain recombines TRBV10-3 with TRBJ1-1; no reliable D call. V was clipped by 6 bases and J by 6 bases, with 14 bases between them. Germline-derived CDR1 and CDR2 are ENHRY and SYGVKD. This CDR3 spans 13 amino acids. CDR3 bases: TGTGCCATCAGCATGGACCAGCCACCTGAAGCTTTCTTT. Amino acids: CAISMDQPPEAFF.

This clonotype has just a few counts. The rearrangement uses TRBV4-3 and TRBJ1-2, with D perhaps matching TRBD1 (5 bases). Trimming stripped 4 bases from V and 8 bases from J, with 20 bases between. The germline V gene has CDR1 LGHNA and CDR2 YSLEER. The CDR3 covers 15 residues. The CDR3 sequence: CASSLHGQGRGGYTF. The CDR3 coding sequence is TGCGCCAGCAGCCTACACGGGCAGGGTAGAGGAGGCTACACCTTC.

A few counts support this clonotype. The chain joins TRBV7-2 to TRBJ2-5; 9 nucleotides align to TRBD1. The CDR3 has 15 amino acids. Germline-derived CDR1 and CDR2 are SGHTA and FQGNSA. The V gene end was trimmed by 5 bases and the J gene end by 2 bases; junction bases not matched to a gene: 6. The CDR3 DNA reads TGTGCCAGCAGCCCACAACAGGGGGCACAAGAGACCCAGTACTTC. As protein: CASSPQQGAQETQYF.

This clonotype was detected only a few times. J is TRBJ2-1 and V is TRBV7-2; D not resolved. The CDR3 spans 14 residues. Trimming stripped 1 base from V and 7 bases from J, with 11 bases between. Germline CDR1 reads SGHTA; CDR2 reads FQGNSA. CDR3 in amino acids: CASSLVAWGNEQFF. The CDR3 DNA is TGTGCCAGCAGCTTAGTTGCGTGGGGTAATGAGCAGTTCTTC.

V usage is TRBV3-1 and J usage is TRBJ1-1, with D hard to call. Germline V gene sequence: CDR1 LGHDT, CDR2 YNNKEL (reference sequence). With 2 bases removed from V and 5 bases from J, the gap between germline ends came to 9 bases. CDR3 length: 13 residues. CDR3 region: CASSQTQWTEAFF. The CDR3 bases are TGTGCCAGCAGCCAAACACAGTGGACTGAAGCTTTCTTT.

The rearrangement uses TRBV20-1 and TRBJ2-5; D ambiguous. CDR1 is DFQATT, CDR2 SNEGSKA, per germline (reference sequence). V dropped 6 bases and J dropped 3 bases, with 11 bases sitting between them. The CDR3 is made up of 12 amino acids. CDR3 DNA sequence: TGCAGTGCCAGGCCGGAAAAAGAGACCCAGTACTTC. This gives the protein CSARPEKETQYF.

This clonotype was detected once. Germline and junction disagree at one end, which may indicate a read error. J is TRBJ1-4 and V is TRBV4-1; D unclear. Per germline, CDR1 MGHRA and CDR2 YSYEKL. The length of the CDR3 is 20 residues. CDR3: CASSQDPSGSGFATNEKLFF. The CDR3 nucleotides are TGTGCCAGCAGCCAAGACCCCTCCGGATCTGGGTTTGCAACTAATGAAAAACTGTTTTTT.

This rearrangement joins TRBV10-3 to TRBJ1-6; TRBD1 aligns across 11 bases. This CDR3 region has 15 residues. J gave up 10 bases and V 2 bases, and 4 bases lay outside the gene matches. Germline loops: CDR1 ENHRY, CDR2 SYGVKD. The CDR3 region has the DNA TGTGCCATCAGTGAGCGGGGGACAGGGGGATCACCCCTCCACTTT. Its protein product is CAISERGTGGSPLHF.

The V call is TRBV12-5, the J call TRBJ2-7, with 7 bases fitting TRBD1. The CDR3 covers 13 residues. Trimming cost V 5 bases and J 7 bases; bases outside gene matches: 8. Looked up from germline, CDR1 is LGHNT and CDR2 is FRNRAP. The CDR3: CASGPGTVVEQYF. The CDR3 bases are TGTGCTAGTGGTCCCGGGACAGTGGTTGAGCAGTACTTC.

This clonotype was detected only a few times. Mismatch with germline at one junction end may stem from a read error. The V and J genes are TRBV28 and TRBJ1-1; D possibly corresponds to TRBD1 (5 bases). The CDR3 length is 15 residues. Germline V lookup: CDR1 MDHEN, CDR2 SYDVKM. The DNA for the CDR3 is TGTGCCAGCAGTTTAAGGGCCGCAGGGCGAAGGCTCAACGGCTTT. Protein: CASSLRAAGRRLNGF.

The chain carries TRBV7-4 and TRBJ1-1; D not certain. Germline CDR1 is SGHVT and CDR2 is SQSDAQ. The length of the CDR3 is 14 residues. Between the trimmed V and J ends, which lost 1 base and 8 bases, there was a span of 14 bases. In DNA form, the CDR3 reads TGTGCCAGCAGCTTAGATGGCTTCAGCGGGGAAGCTTTCTTT. This codes for CASSLDGFSGEAFF.

The genes are TRBV3-1 and TRBJ2-5; 12 nucleotides agree with TRBD1. Germline assignment: CDR1 LGHDT and CDR2 YNNKEL (reference sequence). The CDR3 spans 17 residues. The ends lost 3 bases at V and 5 bases at J; junction bases unmatched: 10. For the CDR3, the DNA is TGTGCCAGCAGCCATCATACCGGGACAGGGGGCTTCGAGACCCAGTACTTC. It is translated as CASSHHTGTGGFETQYF.

This clonotype appeared a few times. The V and J genes are TRBV15 and TRBJ2-1, with TRBD2 identical over 10 bases. This CDR3 has 19 amino acids. The V and J ends lost 0 bases and 2 bases, in that order; junction bases with no gene match: 10. Germline assignment: CDR1 LNHNV and CDR2 YYDKDF (reference sequence). In DNA form, the CDR3 reads TGTGCCACCAGCAGAGATCAGTGGAGCGGGGGGGTTCCCTACAATGAGCAGTTCTTC. Amino acids: CATSRDQWSGGVPYNEQFF.

The chain couples TRBV6-5 to TRBJ1-6; the D gene is possibly TRBD1 (6 bases). This CDR3 comprises 13 residues. Trimming stripped 5 bases from V and 10 bases from J, with 12 bases between. Germline loops: CDR1 MNHEY, CDR2 SVGAGI. The CDR3: CASSRGDASPLHF. CDR3 bases: TGTGCCAGCAGTAGGGGGGATGCCTCACCCCTCCACTTT.

The chain couples TRBV5-4 to TRBJ2-5; 10 bases map to TRBD2. Germline CDR1 is SGHNT and CDR2 is YYREEE (reference sequence). This CDR3 is built from 16 residues. With V trimmed by 4 bases and J by 5 bases, 11 bases remained unmatched. The CDR3 spells CASSLGTSDSGETQYF. For the CDR3, the DNA is TGTGCCAGCAGCCTGGGGACTAGCGACTCGGGGGAGACCCAGTACTTC.